This TCR beta chain was observed in a study of T cell changes during pregnancy in multiple sclerosis. Between the trimmed V and J ends, which lost 2 bases and 1 base, there was a span of 11 bases. Germline CDR1 reads LGHNA; CDR2 reads YNFKEQ. The length of the CDR3 is 15 residues. Libraries were prepared by immunoSEQ multiplex PCR; TCRdb keeps only in-frame clonotypes and omits some of them. Altogether just under 45,000 clones are present, around 96% being singletons, with the ten largest covering about 0.9%. This chain joins TRBV4-2 and TRBJ2-5; D is possibly TRBD1 (6 bases). Sample: peripheral blood, taken in the second trimester of pregnancy. This TCR was recovered from a female donor with multiple sclerosis, enrolled in a pregnancy study. The CDR3 DNA is TGTGCCAGCAGCCAACCGGGACACTTCCAAGAGACCCAGTACTTC. It translates to CASSQPGHFQETQYF.